Below, one T cell receptor (beta chain) is given with its context. The antigen remains undetermined. This entry is derived from a study of tumor-infiltrating lymphocytes in primary liver carcinoma. Study at large: Samples had roughly 3.65 to 8 million productive TCRbeta reads, comparable between tissue types.

General study points: Pairs of tumor regions overlapped more than tumor-adjacent and tumor-blood pairs did. Compared with blood, tumor repertoires held significantly more in their top 250 clones.

For blood RNA, unsorted whole blood served as the source, and germline DNA was extracted too. The CDR3 consists of 15 residues. Germline V gene lookup returns CDR1 MNHEY and CDR2 SVGEGT. The germline V and J ends were trimmed by 4 bases and 5 bases, with 15 bases remaining between them. From 500 ng of total RNA, TCR beta-specific cDNA was reverse-transcribed using a constant-region primer. ARM-PCR was slightly modified, and three nested multiplex PCR rounds with it gave rise to the TCR beta libraries. The study ran its first two PCR rounds for approximately 10 cycles each, using TRBV1-TRBV30 forward primers and a C-beta reverse primer. TCRdb used MiXCR to reprocess the multiplex PCR reads, holding one entry per CDR3 protein. The sample records a few hundred thousand distinct CDR3 sequences, around 50% being singletons.

The V and J genes are TRBV6-2 or TRBV6-3 and TRBJ1-5; maybe TRBD1 (5 bases). The sample taken for sequencing was peripheral blood. The clonotype was recovered from a woman in her twenties or thirties with primary liver carcinoma and hepatitis B virus infection. The CDR3 spells CASSSLQGNHQPQHF. Here the CDR3 DNA reads TGTGCCAGCAGTTCTCTGCAGGGAAATCATCAGCCCCAGCATTTT.